A selection of T cell receptor beta chains follows, all from one sample in a study of radiotherapy plus CTLA-4 blockade in lung cancer. Data came from immunoSEQ multiplex PCR; TCRdb stores just in-frame clones and leaves some out. The sample shows more than 90,000 clones, approximately 84% of them seen only once. The source was peripheral blood, collected from a patient treated with radiotherapy plus ipilimumab. Receptors were obtained from a human donor with non-small cell lung cancer who had a partial response to radiotherapy plus ipilimumab. CDR3s include the opening cysteine and the closing phenylalanine or tryptophan. Each record gives: clone size, D gene, J gene, V gene, CDR3 DNA, CDR3 protein. A D gene is named only where the DNA matches it firmly. The size of a clone is reported for some rows only, either as once, few or many, or as a class for expanded clones.

NA	NA	TRBJ1-4	TRBV5-1	TGCGCCAGCAGCGTTGGGGCAGTAACTAATGAAAAACTGTTTTTT	CASSVGAVTNEKLFF
NA	TRBD1	TRBJ2-7	TRBV19	TGTGCCAGTAGTATAGGAGGACAGGGGCACTACGAGCAGTACTTC	CASSIGGQGHYEQYF
few	TRBD1	TRBJ2-1	TRBV5-1	TGCGCCAGCAGCTCAGGGGGCGGCACCTACAATGAGCAGTTCTTC	CASSSGGGTYNEQFF
NA	NA	TRBJ2-3	TRBV7-9	TGTGCCAGCAGGTACCCACAACTACTCCCGGGCACAGATACGCAGTATTTT	CASRYPQLLPGTDTQYF
few	NA	TRBJ1-1	TRBV5-6	TGTGCCAGCAGCTTCGGGGGTGAATTGGGAACTGAAGCTTTCTTT	CASSFGGELGTEAFF
NA	NA	TRBJ1-1	TRBV6-5	TGTGCCAGCAGTGGACAGTTGAACACTGAAGCTTTCTTT	CASSGQLNTEAFF
NA	NA	TRBJ2-1	TRBV7-2	TGTGCCAGCAGCTTTTCCCGGGACTCCTACAATGAGCAGTTCTTC	CASSFSRDSYNEQFF
NA	NA	TRBJ2-7	TRBV4-1	TGCGCCAGCAGCCAAGCCTTCAGGGCCCTCTTTGCGCAGTACTTC	CASSQAFRALFAQYF
NA	NA	TRBJ2-5	TRBV5-1	TGCGCCAGCAGCTCTACAGGGCAAGAGACCCAGTACTTC	CASSSTGQETQYF
NA	TRBD1	TRBJ2-7	TRBV2	TGTGCCAGCAGCGGACAGGGGACCCACGAGCAGTACTTC	CASSGQGTHEQYF
NA	TRBD2	TRBJ2-3	TRBV13	TGTGCCAGCAGCTACAGACTAGCGGGGCGCACAGATACGCAGTATTTT	CASSYRLAGRTDTQYF
NA	NA	TRBJ2-1	TRBV4-2	TGTGCCAGCAGCCAAGATGGGCAGGGGTACAATGAGCAGTTCTTC	CASSQDGQGYNEQFF
NA	NA	TRBJ2-6	TRBV5-1	TGCGCCAGCAGCGGAGGAGGAGTTGGGGCCAACGTCCTGACTTTC	CASSGGGVGANVLTF
NA	NA	TRBJ2-4	TRBV28	TGTGCCAGCAGTTCTCGGAGGGGAAACACGGAGTCGGCCAAAAACATTCAGTACTTC	CASSSRRGNTESAKNIQYF
NA	NA	TRBJ1-1	TRBV19	TGTGCCAGCGAGACGGTAGGGGGGGGCACTGAAGCTTTCTTT	CASETVGGGTEAFF
once	TRBD1	TRBJ1-5	TRBV7-2	TGTGCCAGCAGCGGACCCGGGACAGGGAGCAATCAGCCCCAGCATTTT	CASSGPGTGSNQPQHF
NA	NA	TRBJ2-1	TRBV7-2	TGTGCCAGCAGCTTAGAGCGGCAGTCTGGATATGAGCAGTTCTTC	CASSLERQSGYEQFF
NA	TRBD2	TRBJ2-3	TRBV7-6	TGTGCCAGCAGCTTAGGTATAGCGGGTTCTAGCACAGATACGCAGTATTTT	CASSLGIAGSSTDTQYF